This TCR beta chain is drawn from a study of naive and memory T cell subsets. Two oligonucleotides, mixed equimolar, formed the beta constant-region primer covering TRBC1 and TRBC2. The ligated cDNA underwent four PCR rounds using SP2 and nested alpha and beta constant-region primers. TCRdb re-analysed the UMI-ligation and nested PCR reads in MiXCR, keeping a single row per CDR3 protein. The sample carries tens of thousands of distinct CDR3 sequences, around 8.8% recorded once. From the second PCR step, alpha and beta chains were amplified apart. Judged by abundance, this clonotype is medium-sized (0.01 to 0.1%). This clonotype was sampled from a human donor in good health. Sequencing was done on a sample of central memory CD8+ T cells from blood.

This chain's CDR3 is CASSPQGGTEAFF. The DNA of the CDR3 is TGTGCCAGCAGCCCACAGGGAGGCACTGAAGCTTTCTTT. This chain links TRBV6-2 or TRBV6-3 with TRBJ1-1, with TRBD1 as a possible D gene (6 bases). V lost 6 bases to trimming and J lost 4 bases, with 12 bases between them. The CDR3 has 13 residues. Germline V gene lookup returns CDR1 MNHEY and CDR2 SVGEGT.